A selection of T cell receptor beta chains follows, all from one sample in a study of T cell responses to AZD1222 COVID-19 vaccine. Data came from immunoSEQ multiplex PCR; TCRdb stores just in-frame clones and leaves some out. The sample lists about 29,000 clones, about 94% occurring once. The material was peripheral blood, obtained on day 0 of AZD1222 vaccination. Receptor source: an adult in good health. CDR3s include the opening cysteine and the closing phenylalanine or tryptophan. The D gene is left open where the match is weak. Size is stated for part of the rows, as once, few or many counts, or as a class when the clone is expanded.

TRBJ1-2	TRBV5-4	NA	NA	CASSYRAERYTF	TGTGCCAGCAGCTATCGAGCCGAGCGATACACCTTC
TRBJ2-4	TRBV19	TRBD1	NA	CASRGTGKNIQYF	TGTGCCAGTAGGGGGACAGGGAAAAACATTCAGTACTTC
TRBJ2-7	TRBV24-1	NA	NA	CATSDFGYRDPYEQYF	TGTGCCACCAGTGATTTCGGGTACCGGGATCCCTACGAGCAGTACTTC
TRBJ2-1	TRBV5-1	NA	NA	CASSLDGKGAYNEQFF	TGCGCCAGCAGCTTGGACGGGAAGGGTGCCTACAATGAGCAGTTCTTC
TRBJ2-1	TRBV2	TRBD2	NA	CASHSVREGSNEQFF	TGTGCCAGCCATTCTGTTCGGGAGGGGAGTAATGAGCAGTTCTTC
TRBJ2-2	TRBV6-6	NA	NA	CTSRYLSNTGELFF	TGTACCAGCAGGTACCTATCGAACACCGGGGAGCTGTTTTTT
TRBJ2-7	TRBV6-6	NA	NA	CASSYIYEQYF	TGTGCCAGCAGTTACATCTACGAGCAGTACTTC
TRBJ1-5	TRBV30	NA	NA	CAWSKAGVISNQPQHF	TGTGCCTGGAGTAAGGCAGGGGTTATTAGCAATCAGCCCCAGCATTTT
TRBJ1-6	TRBV27	NA	once	CASSFDAANSPLHF	TGTGCCAGCAGTTTTGACGCGGCTAATTCACCCCTCCACTTT
TRBJ1-2	TRBV19	NA	NA	CASSTRTGGYTF	TGTGCCAGTAGTACAAGGACGGGCGGCTACACCTTC
TRBJ1-1	TRBV6-1	NA	NA	CASSDVGRMNTEAFF	TGTGCCAGCAGTGATGTCGGCCGCATGAACACTGAAGCTTTCTTT
TRBJ2-1	TRBV5-4	NA	NA	CASSNYNEQFF	TGTGCCAGCAGCAACTACAATGAGCAGTTCTTC
TRBJ1-2	TRBV28	TRBD1	NA	CASSSWDSANYGYTF	TGTGCCAGCAGTTCGTGGGACAGCGCTAACTATGGCTACACCTTC
TRBJ1-3	TRBV9	TRBD1	NA	CASSVDGRGPGNTIYF	TGTGCCAGCAGCGTAGACGGCAGGGGGCCTGGAAACACCATATATTTT
TRBJ2-2	TRBV5-6	NA	NA	CASSPMGENTGELFF	TGTGCCAGCAGCCCTATGGGGGAGAACACCGGGGAGCTGTTTTTT
TRBJ1-2	TRBV28	TRBD1	NA	CASSPFFETGDGYTF	TGTGCCAGCAGTCCTTTTTTTGAGACAGGGGACGGCTACACCTTC
TRBJ2-3	TRBV12-3/TRBV12-4	TRBD1	NA	CASNDRETDTQYF	TGTGCCAGCAATGACAGGGAGACAGATACGCAGTATTTT
TRBJ2-5	TRBV18	NA	NA	CASSPRQAGETQYF	TGTGCCAGCTCACCCCGACAGGCAGGGGAGACCCAGTACTTC
TRBJ2-1	TRBV10-3	TRBD1	NA	CAIGQDVEQFF	TGTGCCATCGGACAGGATGTTGAGCAGTTCTTC
TRBJ1-1	TRBV6-5	NA	NA	CASSSRHNTEAFF	TGTGCCAGCAGTTCCCGACATAACACTGAAGCTTTCTTT
TRBJ2-7	TRBV18	NA	NA	CASSPPMFYEQYF	TGTGCCAGCTCACCACCGATGTTCTACGAGCAGTACTTC
TRBJ2-7	TRBV12-3/TRBV12-4	TRBD1	NA	CASSQGATYEQYF	TGTGCCAGCAGTCAGGGGGCTACCTACGAGCAGTACTTC
TRBJ1-2	TRBV12-3/TRBV12-4	NA	NA	CASSPGYGYTF	TGTGCCAGCAGCCCAGGGTATGGCTACACCTTC
TRBJ2-7	TRBV6-1	NA	NA	CASSESQGVYEQYF	TGTGCCAGCAGTGAATCGCAGGGAGTCTACGAGCAGTACTTC
TRBJ2-1	TRBV18	NA	NA	CASSLSQEDEQFF	TGTGCCAGCTCACTTTCGCAAGAGGATGAGCAGTTCTTC
TRBJ1-6	TRBV7-2	NA	NA	CASSLDSYSPLHF	TGTGCCAGCAGCTTAGACAGTTATTCACCCCTCCACTTT
TRBJ2-6	TRBV28	NA	NA	CASSSIFNVLTF	TGTGCCAGCAGTTCAATATTCAACGTCCTGACTTTC
TRBJ2-7	TRBV29-1	TRBD1	NA	CSVRQGGAYEQYF	TGCAGCGTCCGACAGGGTGGGGCCTACGAGCAGTACTTC
TRBJ2-6	TRBV27	TRBD1	NA	CASSSGQAGANVLTF	TGTGCCAGCAGTTCGGGACAGGCTGGGGCCAACGTCCTGACTTTC
TRBJ2-3	TRBV5-1	TRBD2	NA	CASSITGTSGSTDTQYF	TGCGCCAGCAGCATTACAGGGACTAGCGGAAGCACAGATACGCAGTATTTT
TRBJ2-3	TRBV7-9	TRBD2	NA	CASSILAGGNTQYF	TGTGCCAGCAGCATACTAGCGGGGGGTAATACGCAGTATTTT
TRBJ2-1	TRBV4-1	TRBD2	once	CASSHAGTSGVNEQFF	TGCGCCAGCAGCCATGCCGGGACTAGCGGGGTAAATGAGCAGTTCTTC
TRBJ2-2	TRBV28	NA	NA	CASSLYRANTGELFF	TGTGCCAGCAGTTTATACAGGGCAAACACCGGGGAGCTGTTTTTT
TRBJ2-7	TRBV4-3	NA	NA	CASSQGVRYDYRRGQYF	TGCGCCAGCAGCCAAGGTGTCCGGTATGACTACCGGCGGGGGCAGTACTTC
TRBJ2-5	TRBV10-3	NA	NA	CAISESAFGETQYF	TGTGCCATCAGTGAGTCGGCCTTTGGGGAGACCCAGTACTTC
TRBJ1-5	TRBV5-4	NA	NA	CASSLDSNQPQHF	TGTGCCAGCAGCCTAGACAGCAATCAGCCCCAGCATTTT
TRBJ2-1	TRBV19	TRBD2	NA	CASSSSLAGGLDEQFF	TGTGCCAGTAGCTCGTCCCTCGCGGGAGGGCTGGATGAGCAGTTCTTC
TRBJ2-1	TRBV5-4	TRBD1	NA	CASSRTGGYRNEQFF	TGTGCCAGCAGCCGGACAGGGGGGTATCGGAATGAGCAGTTCTTC
TRBJ1-2	TRBV4-1	NA	NA	CASSQDQGTYGYTF	TGCGCCAGCAGCCAAGATCAAGGGACCTATGGCTACACCTTC
TRBJ1-2	TRBV10-3	NA	few	CATKGDFYGYTF	TGTGCCACAAAGGGGGACTTTTATGGCTACACCTTC